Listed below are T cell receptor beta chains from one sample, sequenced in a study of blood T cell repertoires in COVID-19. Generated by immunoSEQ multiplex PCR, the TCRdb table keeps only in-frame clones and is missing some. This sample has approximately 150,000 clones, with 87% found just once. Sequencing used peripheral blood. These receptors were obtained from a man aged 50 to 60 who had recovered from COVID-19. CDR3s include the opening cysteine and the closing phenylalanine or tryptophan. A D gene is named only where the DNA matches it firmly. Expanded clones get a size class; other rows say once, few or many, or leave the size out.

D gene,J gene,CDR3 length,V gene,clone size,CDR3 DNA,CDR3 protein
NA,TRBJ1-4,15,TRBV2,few,TGTGCCAGCAGTGTTGAGGGGGTCGGCGGTGAAAAACTGTTTTTT,CASSVEGVGGEKLFF
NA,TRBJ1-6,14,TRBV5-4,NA,TGTGCCAGCAGCCCGGGACATCCTAATTCACCCCTCCACTTT,CASSPGHPNSPLHF
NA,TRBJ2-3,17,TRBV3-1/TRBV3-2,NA,TGTGCCAGCAGCCAAGATGGTCCCAGGGGACCTGGTGGGGGGCAGTATTTT,CASSQDGPRGPGGGQYF
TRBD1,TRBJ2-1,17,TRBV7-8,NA,TGTGCCAGCAGCTTAGGGTCTAGGGGGCCCAGGACCAATGAGCAGTTCTTC,CASSLGSRGPRTNEQFF
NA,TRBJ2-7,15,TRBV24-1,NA,TGTGCCACCAGTGATTTGTCGAGGGCCACCTACGAGCAGTACTTC,CATSDLSRATYEQYF
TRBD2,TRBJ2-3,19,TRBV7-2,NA,TGTGCCAGCAGCCTTTCGGTAATGCTAGCGGGGGGGCCTGCAGATACGCAGTATTTT,CASSLSVMLAGGPADTQYF
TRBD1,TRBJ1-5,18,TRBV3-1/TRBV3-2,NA,TGTGCCAGCAGCCAAGATTACGGGACAGGGGGAGGTAATCAGCCCCAGCATTTT,CASSQDYGTGGGNQPQHF
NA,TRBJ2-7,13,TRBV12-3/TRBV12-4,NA,TGTGCCAGCAGTCCCTTATTGTTGGAGCAACAGTACTTC,CASSPLLLEQQYF
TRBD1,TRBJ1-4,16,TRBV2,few,TGTGCCAGCAGTGAAAGGACAGGGGGCCGAAATGAAAAACTGTTTTTT,CASSERTGGRNEKLFF
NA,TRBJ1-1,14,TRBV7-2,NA,TGTGCCAGCAGCTTGGGGACACCGAACACTGAAGCTTTCTTT,CASSLGTPNTEAFF
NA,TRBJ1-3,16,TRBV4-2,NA,TGTGCCAGCAGCCAAGAGGGAGGGACCCCCGGAAACACCATATATTTT,CASSQEGGTPGNTIYF
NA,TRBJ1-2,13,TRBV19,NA,TGTGCCAGTTTCAACAGGGTCGACTATGGCTACACCTTC,CASFNRVDYGYTF
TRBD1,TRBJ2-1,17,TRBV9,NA,TGTGCCAGCAGCGTAGGGGGACAGGGGTTAAGTGGCAATGAGCAGTTCTTC,CASSVGGQGLSGNEQFF
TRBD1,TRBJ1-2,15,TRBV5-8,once,TGTGCCAGCAGCCCCCGGGACAGGGCTAACTATGGCTACACCTTC,CASSPRDRANYGYTF
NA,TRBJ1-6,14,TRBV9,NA,TGTGCCAGCAGCCCCCCTCCGGGGGGGTCACCCCTCCACTTT,CASSPPPGGSPLHF
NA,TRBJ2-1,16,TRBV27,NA,TGTGCCAGCAGTCCCCGGGACACCTACTCCTACAATGAGCAGTTCTTC,CASSPRDTYSYNEQFF
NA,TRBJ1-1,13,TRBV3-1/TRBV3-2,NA,TGTGCCAGCAGGACAGGTGGGAACACTGAAGCTTTCTTT,CASRTGGNTEAFF
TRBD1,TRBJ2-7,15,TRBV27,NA,TGTGCCAGCAGGCCCCGGGACAGTGGGCTCCACGAGCAGTACTTC,CASRPRDSGLHEQYF
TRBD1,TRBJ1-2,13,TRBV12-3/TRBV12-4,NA,TGTGCCAGCAGTAGACAGGGGCACTATGGCTACACCTTC,CASSRQGHYGYTF
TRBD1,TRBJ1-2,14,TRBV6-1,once,TGTGCCAGCAGTGAGACAGGGTTTAACTATGGCTACACCTTC,CASSETGFNYGYTF
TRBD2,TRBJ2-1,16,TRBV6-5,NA,TGTGCCAGCAGTTACCCCGGCCTAGCGGGATTCAATGAGCAGTTCTTC,CASSYPGLAGFNEQFF
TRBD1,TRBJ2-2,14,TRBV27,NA,TGTGCCAGCACTTCAGGGGGCTTAACCGGGGAGCTGTTTTTT,CASTSGGLTGELFF
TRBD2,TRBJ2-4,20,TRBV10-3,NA,TGTGCCATCAGTGAGCGGGCGGGTAGCGGGGGGCCCAAGGCCAAAAACATTCAGTACTTC,CAISERAGSGGPKAKNIQYF
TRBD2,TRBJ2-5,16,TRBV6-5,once,TGTGCCAGCAGTTACATGACTAGCGGGGCCCAAGAGACCCAGTACTTC,CASSYMTSGAQETQYF
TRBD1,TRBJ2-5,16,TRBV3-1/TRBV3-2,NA,TGTGCCAGCAGCCAAGTTTTGGGACAGGGCGGAGAGACCCAGTACTTC,CASSQVLGQGGETQYF
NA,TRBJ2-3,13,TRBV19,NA,TGTGCCAGTATGGGACTCTTAACAGATACGCAGTATTTT,CASMGLLTDTQYF
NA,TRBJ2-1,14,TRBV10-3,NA,TGTGCCATCAACGACGGGGGTCCTTACAATGAGCAGTTCTTC,CAINDGGPYNEQFF
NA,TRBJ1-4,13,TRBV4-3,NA,TGCGCCAGCAGCCCCAGGACTAATGAAAAACTGTTTTTT,CASSPRTNEKLFF